The next 28 T cell receptor beta chains were all read from a single sample in a study of OX40 agonist ivuxolimab in advanced cancers. Profiled with immunoSEQ multiplex PCR; TCRdb holds only in-frame clones, not every one. The repertoire holds 20,000 to 30,000 clones, approximately 85% seen once, with 34% in the top ten. The starting material was CD4+ or CD8+ T cells sorted from blood, obtained in a trial of the OX40 agonist ivuxolimab. The origin of the receptors is an adult with an advanced solid tumor such as melanoma, head and neck, liver or kidney cancer.

This clone showed up just a few times. The chain joins TRBV10-3 to TRBJ2-3; the match to TRBD2 covers 14 bases. CDR1 and CDR2 from the germline V gene are ENHRY and SYGVKD. CDR3 length: 17 residues. Trimming cost V 3 bases and J 3 bases; bases outside gene matches: 5. The CDR3 bases are TGTGCCATCAGTGACCTCGGACTAGCGGGAGGTACAGATACGCAGTATTTT. It yields the protein CAISDLGLAGGTDTQYF.

The chain couples TRBV7-4 to TRBJ1-2; 7 positions match TRBD1. The trim removed 5 bases at V and 4 bases at J, leaving 10 bases unmatched. The CDR3 has 15 amino acids. Germline V gene sequence: CDR1 SGHVT, CDR2 SQSDAQ. This CDR3 is CASSLSTGTAYGYTF. In DNA form, the CDR3 reads TGTGCCAGCAGCCTAAGCACAGGGACAGCCTATGGCTACACCTTC.

This clone has more than one count but fewer than ten. This chain connects TRBV20-1 to TRBJ2-7; D gene uncertain. Trimming took off 0 bases at V and 5 bases at J, with 5 bases between the two ends. Germline loops: CDR1 DFQATT, CDR2 SNEGSKA (reference sequence). The CDR3 runs to 11 residues. Written as DNA, the CDR3 is TGCAGTGCTAGAGATCCCCACGAGCAGTACTTC. It encodes CSARDPHEQYF.

V and J are TRBV4-1 and TRBJ1-4, with 8 positions matching TRBD1. This CDR3 contains 13 residues. V lost 8 bases, J lost 10 bases, and 9 bases stayed unmatched. Germline-derived CDR1 and CDR2 are MGHRA and YSYEKL. CDR3 coding DNA: TGCGCCAGCGGCTCAGGGGGCGCCGGAAAACTGTTTTTT. This sequence encodes CASGSGGAGKLFF.

Here the CDR3 reads CASSHASGSNEQFF. CDR3 nucleotide sequence: TGCGCCAGCAGCCATGCTAGCGGGTCAAATGAGCAGTTCTTC. V usage is TRBV5-1 and J usage is TRBJ2-1; 8 bases are shared with TRBD2. Germline values: CDR1 SGHRS, CDR2 YFSETQ. This CDR3 spans 14 amino acids. Trimming at V came to 4 bases and at J to 7 bases, leaving 7 bases not matched to a gene.

The chain joins TRBV28 to TRBJ1-2, with a weak D call TRBD1 (6 bases). This CDR3 region has 14 residues. The V and J ends lost 4 bases and 4 bases respectively, with 13 bases between them. Germline values: CDR1 MDHEN, CDR2 SYDVKM. The CDR3 is CASSSIGGPYGYTF. As DNA, the CDR3 is TGTGCCAGCAGTTCCATCGGGGGCCCCTATGGCTACACCTTC.

The gene calls are TRBV28 and TRBJ2-3, with 10 nucleotides matching TRBD2. From germline, CDR1 is MDHEN and CDR2 SYDVKM. The CDR3 sequence is 16 residues long. The J segment lost 4 bases and the V segment lost 6 bases, leaving 10 bases of the junction unmatched. The CDR3 DNA reads TGTGCCAGCAGGGGACTAGCGCCTAGGGGCCCAGATACGCAGTATTTT. It translates to CASRGLAPRGPDTQYF. Supplemented by reference TRBV28 and TRBJ2-3, the full variable domain reads DVKVTQSSRYLVKRTGEKVFLECVQDMDHENMFWYRQDPGLGLRLIYFSYDVKMKEKGDIPEGYSVSREKKERFSLILESASTNQTSMYLCASRGLAPRGPDTQYFGPGTRLTVL.

This clone was picked up one time. The chain carries TRBV20-1 and TRBJ2-1; D ambiguous. This CDR3 spans 10 amino acids. Germline CDR1 reads DFQATT; CDR2 reads SNEGSKA (reference sequence). The V end lost 3 bases, the J end lost 8 bases, and 5 bases lay between the germline ends. CDR3 sequence: CSASDDEQFF. CDR3 bases: TGCAGTGCTAGCGATGATGAGCAGTTCTTC.

The rearrangement joins TRBV7-8 to TRBJ2-2; D uncertain. The germline gives CDR1 SGHVS, CDR2 FQNEAQ. Trimming removed 2 bases from V and 0 bases from J, with 10 bases in between. There are 16 residues in the CDR3. The CDR3 coding sequence is TGTGCCAGCAGCTTACGGTCAGGAGCGAACACCGGGGAGCTGTTTTTT. Its translation is CASSLRSGANTGELFF.

This chain links TRBV11-3 with TRBJ1-1; unclear D gene. This CDR3 comprises 14 residues. Germline V gene lookup returns CDR1 SGHNT and CDR2 YENEEA. Trimming took off 5 bases at V and 2 bases at J, with 12 bases between the two ends. CDR3 nucleotide sequence: TGTGCCAGCAGCCCCCGTAGTCAAAACACTGAAGCTTTCTTT. Residues: CASSPRSQNTEAFF.

The V gene is TRBV14, the J gene TRBJ2-7, with 7 bases lining up with TRBD1. The CDR3 consists of 18 residues. Trimming removed 0 bases from V and 1 base from J; junction bases left unmatched: 12. The germline CDR1 and CDR2 sequences are SGHDN and FVKESK. This chain's CDR3 is CASSQERRWDSPSYEQYF. CDR3 nucleotide sequence: TGTGCCAGCAGCCAAGAGAGGAGATGGGACAGCCCATCCTACGAGCAGTACTTC.

The chain couples TRBV10-1 to TRBJ1-2; 7 bases fit TRBD1. V lost 0 bases, J lost 8 bases, and 3 bases stayed unmatched. Germline CDR1 is WNHNN and CDR2 is SYGVQD (reference sequence). The CDR3 is made up of 13 amino acids. CDR3 in amino acids: CASSESRGRGYTF. CDR3 nucleotide sequence: TGCGCCAGCAGTGAGTCGAGGGGGCGAGGCTACACCTTC.

This clone was counted once. The chain is built from TRBV7-8 and TRBJ1-5; D uncertain. CDR3 length: 15 amino acids. The germline V and J ends were trimmed by 3 bases and 3 bases, with 12 bases remaining between them. Germline V CDR1 and CDR2: SGHVS, FQNEAQ. Here the CDR3 DNA reads TGTGCCAGCAGCTTGGATATTCGACTCAATCAGCCCCAGCATTTT. It codes for CASSLDIRLNQPQHF. The full variable domain, its missing parts supplied by reference TRBV7-8 and TRBJ1-5, is GAGVSQSPRYKVAKRGQDVALRCDPISGHVSLFWYQQALGQGPEFLTYFQNEAQLDKSGLPSDRFFAERPEGSVSTLKIQRTQQEDSAVYLCASSLDIRLNQPQHFGDGTRLSIL.

V is TRBV2 and J is TRBJ2-5; 7 bases align to TRBD2. Germline CDR1 reads SNHLY; CDR2 reads FYNNEI. With V trimmed by 3 bases and J by 3 bases, 1 base remained unmatched. There are 13 residues in the CDR3. The CDR3: CASSEAGEETQYF. CDR3 sequence (DNA): TGTGCCAGCAGTGAGGCGGGGGAAGAGACCCAGTACTTC.

V usage is TRBV27 and J usage is TRBJ2-3; 7 nucleotides match TRBD2. CDR1 is MNHEY, CDR2 SMNVEV, per germline (reference sequence). The CDR3 has 17 amino acids. V trimming: 0 bases; J trimming: 4 bases; junction bases outside the gene matches: 10. Here the CDR3 reads CASSLSGLRESADTQYF. The CDR3, as DNA: TGTGCCAGCAGTTTATCGGGGTTGCGGGAGAGCGCAGATACGCAGTATTTT.

V and J are TRBV11-3 and TRBJ2-2; D remains ambiguous. The CDR3 covers 13 residues. Germline V gene data show CDR1 as SGHNT and CDR2 as YENEEA. Trimming stripped 0 bases from V and 7 bases from J, with 6 bases between. The CDR3 nucleotides read TGTGCCAGCAGCTTAGATCACAACGGGGAGCTGTTTTTT. This translates into CASSLDHNGELFF.

This clone occurred once. This rearrangement joins TRBV27 to TRBJ2-7, with 7 bases lining up with TRBD1. V shed 5 bases and J 0 bases; nucleotides not matched to a gene: 7. Germline CDR1 MNHEY, CDR2 SMNVEV (reference sequence). The CDR3 consists of 15 residues. The chain's CDR3 is CASSPRDSSSYEQYF. Here the CDR3 DNA reads TGTGCCAGCAGTCCCCGGGACAGTAGCTCCTACGAGCAGTACTTC.

The genes are TRBV5-6 and TRBJ1-1; maybe TRBD1 (5 bases). This CDR3 has 15 residues. The V end was cut by 4 bases, the J end by 6 bases, with 19 bases between. CDR1 and CDR2 (germline): SGHDT, YYEEEE. CDR3 nucleotides: TGTGCCAGCAGCCCGGCGGGGGGGGACCTACCTGAAGCTTTCTTT. Translated: CASSPAGGDLPEAFF. Full variable domain (outside the CDR3, taken from reference TRBV5-6 and TRBJ1-1): DAGVTQSPTHLIKTRGQQVTLRCSPKSGHDTVSWYQQALGQGPQFIFQYYEEEERQRGNFPDRFSGHQFPNYSSELNVNALLLGDSALYLCASSPAGGDLPEAFFGQGTRLTVV.

CDR3 region: CASSQDRTDNEQFF. In DNA form, the CDR3 reads TGCGCCAGCAGCCAAGATCGGACCGACAATGAGCAGTTCTTC. The rearrangement uses TRBV4-3 and TRBJ2-1; D not certain. The germline V gene encodes CDR1 LGHNA and CDR2 YSLEER. The CDR3 has 14 residues. With 0 bases removed from V and 5 bases from J, the gap between germline ends came to 8 bases.

The chain uses TRBV6-5 and TRBJ2-5, with D unclear. Trimming took 0 bases from V and 3 from J, leaving 8 bases between them. CDR3 length: 14 residues. Germline V gives CDR1 MNHEY, CDR2 SVGAGI. The CDR3 spells CASSYSSMEETQYF. DNA for the CDR3: TGTGCCAGCAGTTACTCGAGCATGGAAGAGACCCAGTACTTC.

This chain links TRBV19 with TRBJ2-5; D remains ambiguous. TRBJ2-7 explains the end of the DNA better; the J call may be wrong. The germline CDR1 and CDR2 sequences are LNHDA and SQIVND (reference sequence). The CDR3 has 15 residues. The DNA of the CDR3 is TGTGCCAGTAGTATAGCGGGTACCACATCCTACGAGCAGTACTTC. Its translation is CASSIAGTTSYEQYF.

For the CDR3, the DNA is TGTGCCATCAGACCGGGCCCCGAGGCGGGCAATCAGCCCCAGCATTTT. This encodes CAIRPGPEAGNQPQHF. The J gene is TRBJ1-5, the V gene TRBV10-3; no reliable D call. Trimming removed 6 bases at V and 2 bases at J, with 17 bases between. The CDR3 covers 16 residues. From germline, CDR1 is ENHRY and CDR2 SYGVKD.

This clone was picked up one time. The gene calls are TRBV6-6 and TRBJ2-1; D call uncertain. V was trimmed by 6 bases and J by 8 bases, leaving 11 bases between them. The CDR3 totals 12 residues. Per the germline V gene, CDR1 is MNHNY and CDR2 is SVGAGI (reference sequence). CDR3 nucleotide sequence: TGTGCCAGCAGCCCTCCCCGGGATGAGCAGTTCTTC. Its protein product is CASSPPRDEQFF.

The V and J genes are TRBV5-1 and TRBJ2-5; 8 positions agree with TRBD2. The V gene's germline CDR1 is SGHRS and CDR2 YFSETQ. CDR3 length: 12 amino acids. The ends lost 10 bases at V and 2 bases at J; junction bases unmatched: 4. The chain's CDR3 is CASTSGQETQYF. CDR3 sequence (DNA): TGCGCCTCAACTAGCGGTCAAGAGACCCAGTACTTC.

The chain recombines TRBV30 with TRBJ2-1, with TRBD2 as a possible D gene (6 bases). This CDR3 region has 13 residues. V lost 6 bases, J lost 2 bases, and 11 bases lay in between. In germline, CDR1 is GTSNPN, CDR2 SVGIG (reference sequence). The CDR3: CACAGIPYNEQFF. The CDR3 coding sequence is TGTGCCTGTGCGGGAATCCCCTACAATGAGCAGTTCTTC.

This clone appeared a single time. The chain uses TRBV29-1 and TRBJ1-2; perhaps TRBD1 as D (5 bases). V dropped 4 bases and J dropped 8 bases, with 14 bases sitting between them. In germline, CDR1 is SQVTM, CDR2 ANQGSEA. This CDR3 contains 12 residues. The CDR3: CSVVGRVEGYTF. CDR3 in DNA: TGCAGCGTTGTAGGCAGGGTGGAAGGCTACACCTTC.

The J gene is TRBJ2-7, the V gene TRBV7-9; D ambiguous. CDR1 and CDR2 (germline): SEHNR, FQNEAQ (reference sequence). CDR3 length equals 13 residues. V dropped 8 bases and J dropped 2 bases, with 13 bases sitting between them. The CDR3: CASQKETPYEQYF. Written as DNA, the CDR3 is TGTGCCAGCCAGAAAGAGACTCCCTACGAGCAGTACTTC. The complete variable domain, with remaining parts taken from reference TRBV7-9 and TRBJ2-7, reads DTGVSQNPRHKITKRGQNVTFRCDPISEHNRLYWYRQTLGQGPEFLTYFQNEAQLEKSRLLSDRFSAERPKGSFSTLEIQRTEQGDSAMYLCASQKETPYEQYFGPGTRLTVT.

This sequence joins TRBV5-1 and TRBJ2-7; 8 nucleotides align to TRBD2. The V gene end was trimmed by 7 bases and the J gene end by 3 bases; junction bases not matched to a gene: 12. The CDR3 has 15 residues. In germline, CDR1 is SGHRS, CDR2 YFSETQ. The CDR3 sequence is CASSLGLVSFYEQYF. In DNA, the CDR3 is TGCGCCAGCTCACTGGGACTAGTGAGTTTCTACGAGCAGTACTTC.